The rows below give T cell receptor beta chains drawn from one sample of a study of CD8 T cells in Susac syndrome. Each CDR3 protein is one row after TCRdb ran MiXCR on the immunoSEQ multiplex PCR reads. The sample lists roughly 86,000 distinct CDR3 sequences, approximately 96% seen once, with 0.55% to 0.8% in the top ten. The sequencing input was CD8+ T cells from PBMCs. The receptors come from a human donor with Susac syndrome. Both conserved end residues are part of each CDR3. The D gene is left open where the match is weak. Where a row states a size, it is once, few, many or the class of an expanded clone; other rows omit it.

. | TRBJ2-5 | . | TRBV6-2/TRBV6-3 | TGTGCCAGCGGGGATGACAGCCCGGGGACCCAAGAGACCCAGTACTTC | CASGDDSPGTQETQYF
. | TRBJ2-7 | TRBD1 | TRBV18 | TGTGCCAGCTTTACCGGGACAGGGAGGAACGAGCAGTACTTC | CASFTGTGRNEQYF
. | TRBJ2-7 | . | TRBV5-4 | TGTGCCAGCAGCTTGGACCTTGCAAACTACGAGCAGTACTTC | CASSLDLANYEQYF
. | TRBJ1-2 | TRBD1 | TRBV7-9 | TGTGCCAGCAGCTCCCCGGCGGGACAGGCCACTAACTATGGCTACACCTTC | CASSSPAGQATNYGYTF
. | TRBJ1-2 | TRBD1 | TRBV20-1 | TGCAGTGCCCCGACACAGGGGATTGACTATGGCTACACCTTC | CSAPTQGIDYGYTF
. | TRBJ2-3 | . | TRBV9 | TGTGCCAGCAGCGTAGCGGACCGGCGCGCAGATACGCAGTATTTT | CASSVADRRADTQYF
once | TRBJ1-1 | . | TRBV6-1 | TGTGCCAGCACACACATGAACACTGAAGCTTTCTTT | CASTHMNTEAFF
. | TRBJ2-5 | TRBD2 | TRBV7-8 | TGTGCCAGCAGCTTTGGCGCGGGGGGTTACCAAGAGACCCAGTACTTC | CASSFGAGGYQETQYF
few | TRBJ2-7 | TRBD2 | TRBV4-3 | TGCGCCAGCAGCGTGGGGGTAGCGGGGGGACCCTACGAGCAGTACTTC | CASSVGVAGGPYEQYF
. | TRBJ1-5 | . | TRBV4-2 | TGTGCCAGCAGCGGAGACAGTAGCAATCAGCCCCAGCATTTT | CASSGDSSNQPQHF
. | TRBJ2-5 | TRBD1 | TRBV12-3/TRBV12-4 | TGTGCCAGCAGTGGAAGGGGGCCACGGAACCAAGAGACCCAGTACTTC | CASSGRGPRNQETQYF
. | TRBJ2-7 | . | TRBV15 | TGTGCCACCAGCAGAGACATGTCCACCTCCTACGAGCAGTACTTC | CATSRDMSTSYEQYF
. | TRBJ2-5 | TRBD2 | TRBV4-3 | TGCGCCAGCAGCCAAGATTTCCGCGGACTAGCGCAAGAGACCCAGTACTTC | CASSQDFRGLAQETQYF
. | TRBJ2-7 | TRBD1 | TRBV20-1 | TGCAGTGCCACACCACAAGGGACAGGTACCTACGAGCAGTACTTC | CSATPQGTGTYEQYF
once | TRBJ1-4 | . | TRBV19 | TGTGCCAGTAGTATGTCGGGGGCTCGTGAAAAACTGTTTTTT | CASSMSGAREKLFF
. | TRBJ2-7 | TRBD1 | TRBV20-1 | TGCAGGGCGGGACAGGGAGACTACGAGCAGTACTTC | CRAGQGDYEQYF
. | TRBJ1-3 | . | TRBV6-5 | TGTGCCAGCAGTCTGGGGGCTGGAAACACCATATATTTT | CASSLGAGNTIYF
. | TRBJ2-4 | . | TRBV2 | TGTGCCAGCAGTACAGTCGAAGTAGCCAAAAACATTCAGTACTTC | CASSTVEVAKNIQYF
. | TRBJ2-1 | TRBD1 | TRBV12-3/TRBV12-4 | TGTGCCAGCAGTTTACCCTCGGGACAGGTATACAATGAGCAGTTCTTC | CASSLPSGQVYNEQFF
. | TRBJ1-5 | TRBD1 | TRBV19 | TGTGCCAGTAGACCCGGGAGACAGGGCGTGGATCAGCCCCAGCATTTT | CASRPGRQGVDQPQHF
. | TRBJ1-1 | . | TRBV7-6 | TGTGCCAGCAGCCCCCTGGACTCTAACACTGAAGCTTTCTTT | CASSPLDSNTEAFF
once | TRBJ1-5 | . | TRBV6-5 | TGTGCCAGCAGGACCGTAGGGGCGGGAGATCAGCCCCAGCATTTT | CASRTVGAGDQPQHF
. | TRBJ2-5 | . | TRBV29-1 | TGCAGCGTTGAAGATTTGGCGGGGGCAGAGACCCAGTACTTC | CSVEDLAGAETQYF
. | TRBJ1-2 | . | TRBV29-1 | TGCAGCGTTGAAGATAGAATCCACTATGGCTACACCTTC | CSVEDRIHYGYTF
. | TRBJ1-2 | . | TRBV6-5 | TGTGCCAGCAGTAACGACAACTATGGCTACACCTTC | CASSNDNYGYTF
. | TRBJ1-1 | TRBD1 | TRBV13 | TGTGCCAGCAGCTCGGGACAGGTGAACACTGAAGCTTTCTTT | CASSSGQVNTEAFF
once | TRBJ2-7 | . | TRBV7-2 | TGTGCCAGCAGCTACCGGGACGCACCCCATTACGAGCAGTACTTC | CASSYRDAPHYEQYF
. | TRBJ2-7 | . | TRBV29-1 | TGCAGCGTTGGGGGCTCCTCGGGCGACGAGCAGTACTTC | CSVGGSSGDEQYF
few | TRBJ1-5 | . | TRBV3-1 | TGTGCCAGCAGTCCTGGTGGCAATCAGCCCCAGCATTTT | CASSPGGNQPQHF
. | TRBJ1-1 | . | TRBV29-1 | TGCAGCGTTGAACTCGGGCGGAGGAACACTGAAGCTTTCTTT | CSVELGRRNTEAFF
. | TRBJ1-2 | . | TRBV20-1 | TGCAGTGCTAGAGATTTAAGGAATGGCTACACCTTC | CSARDLRNGYTF
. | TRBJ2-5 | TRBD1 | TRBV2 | TGTGCCAGCAGTACCTCGGCAGGGGGCGAAGAGACCCAGTACTTC | CASSTSAGGEETQYF
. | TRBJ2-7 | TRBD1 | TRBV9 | TGTGCCAGCAGCTCGGCAGGGGGCGGGTACGAGCAGTACTTC | CASSSAGGGYEQYF
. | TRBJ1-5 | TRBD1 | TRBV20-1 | TGCAGTGCTAGTGGGACAGGGGGCTATGGGAGCAATCAGCCCCAGCATTTT | CSASGTGGYGSNQPQHF
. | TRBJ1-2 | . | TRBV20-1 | TGCAGTGCTCGGCTATGGAGCTATGGCTACACCTTC | CSARLWSYGYTF
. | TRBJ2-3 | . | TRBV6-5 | TGTGCCAGCAGTTACGGAGAGGAGGGCACAGATACGCAGTATTTT | CASSYGEEGTDTQYF
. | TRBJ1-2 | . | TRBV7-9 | TGTGCCAGCAGCTTAGCATATCGGGATTACAGGGAACTTGGCTACACCTTC | CASSLAYRDYRELGYTF
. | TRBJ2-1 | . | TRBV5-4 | TGTGCCAGCAGCCTCGGGAAAGGAGGGCACAATGAGCAGTTCTTC | CASSLGKGGHNEQFF
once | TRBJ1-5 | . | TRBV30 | TGTGCCTGGGGCTCAGATGCCCGGGATCAGCCCCAGCATTTT | CAWGSDARDQPQHF
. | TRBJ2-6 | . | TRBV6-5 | TGTGCCAGCAGTTACGGCAGGGACTTCTCTGGGGCCAACGTCCTGACTTTC | CASSYGRDFSGANVLTF
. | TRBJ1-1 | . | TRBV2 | TGTGCCAGCAGTGAAATAAGGGCAGGGGTGAGGATGAACACTGAAGCTTTCTTT | CASSEIRAGVRMNTEAFF
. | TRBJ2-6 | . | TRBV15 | TGTGCCACCAGCACTGGGGCCAACGTCCTGACTTTC | CATSTGANVLTF
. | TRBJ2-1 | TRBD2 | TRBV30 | TGTGCCTGGATCCCTCTAGCGGGGCCCTACAATGAGCAGTTCTTC | CAWIPLAGPYNEQFF
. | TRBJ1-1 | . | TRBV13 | TGTGCCAGCAGCGCCCCCTGGCAAGGGAACATGAACACTGAAGCTTTCTTT | CASSAPWQGNMNTEAFF
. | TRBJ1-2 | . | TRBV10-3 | TGTGCCATCAGTGAGTCGATTAGAGGAGGTGGCTACACCTTC | CAISESIRGGGYTF
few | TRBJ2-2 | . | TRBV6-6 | TGTGCCAGCAGTTACAGGGACGAGAGCGGGGAGCTGTTTTTT | CASSYRDESGELFF
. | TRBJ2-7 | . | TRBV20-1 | TGCAGTGCTAGATCATGGGCCGACGAGAATTACGAGCAGTACTTC | CSARSWADENYEQYF
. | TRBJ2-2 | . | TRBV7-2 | TGTGCCAGCAGCTTAAGGGGGGCGCAAAGCGGGGAGCTGTTTTTT | CASSLRGAQSGELFF
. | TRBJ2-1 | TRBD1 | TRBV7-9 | TGTGCCAGCAGCCCCAGGGGGTCAGCTCACAATGAGCAGTTCTTC | CASSPRGSAHNEQFF